The 23 T cell receptor beta chains reported below all come from one sample, sequenced in a study of human T cells and chemical hapten exposure. Stated time point: patch test 1, 2 weeks after DPC sensitization. Treatment defined: therapeutic diphenylcyclopropenone sensitization with weekly scalp DPC. MiXCR, run by TCRdb on the RACE reads, gives a single entry per CDR3 protein. The table lists some 350,000 distinct CDR3 sequences, approximately 6.3% of them singletons. Sequenced material: whole blood, taken in connection with sensitization to the hapten diphenylcyclopropenone (DPC). These receptors originate from a young woman with alopecia areata. Some clones in this sample may be carry-over from other donors' samples.

The chain couples TRBV20-1 to TRBJ1-1; TRBD1 is a possible D gene (5 bases). The CDR3 sequence is 15 residues long. Germline V CDR1 and CDR2: DFQATT, SNEGSKA (reference sequence). V was cut by 0 bases and J by 3 bases, with 14 bases left in between. CDR3 region: CSAREIGGTHTEAFF. The DNA of the CDR3 is TGCAGTGCTAGAGAAATCGGGGGGACGCACACTGAAGCTTTCTTT.

J is TRBJ2-7 and V is TRBV11-2; the D gene is possibly TRBD2 (5 bases). Germline lookup yields CDR1 SGHAT and CDR2 FQNNGV. There are 12 residues in the CDR3. V was trimmed by 6 bases and J by 7 bases, leaving 13 bases between them. The CDR3 nucleotides read TGTGCCAGCAGGCCCGGGCCGGGGGAGCAGTACTTC. This codes for CASRPGPGEQYF.

This clonotype was detected ten times or more. The chain combines TRBV20-1 with TRBJ2-7; 8 positions match TRBD1. This CDR3 is 12 amino acids long. Germline V gene lookup returns CDR1 DFQATT and CDR2 SNEGSKA (reference sequence). V was clipped by 5 bases and J by 1 base; unmatched bases: 1. CDR3: CSARQGSYEQYF. As DNA, the CDR3 is TGCAGTGCTCGACAGGGGTCCTACGAGCAGTACTTC.

This clonotype was observed at least ten times. The chain is built from TRBV28 and TRBJ2-5; no clear D. CDR3 length: 11 residues. Germline V gene lookup returns CDR1 MDHEN and CDR2 SYDVKM. Between the trimmed V and J ends, which lost 8 bases and 7 bases, there was a span of 11 bases. CDR3 DNA: TGTGCCAGCTATTCGACCGGGACCCAGTACTTC. Protein: CASYSTGTQYF.

The chain is built from TRBV7-2 and TRBJ1-5; 9 bases match TRBD1. This CDR3 is built from 15 residues. Germline loops: CDR1 SGHTA, CDR2 FQGNSA. V gave up 8 bases and J gave up 6 bases; unmatched junction bases: 11. The CDR3 sequence: CASGVTGGRGQPQHF. The CDR3, as DNA: TGTGCCAGCGGAGTCACAGGGGGCCGCGGTCAGCCCCAGCATTTT.

This clonotype came up many times. The V and J genes are TRBV27 and TRBJ1-6; D uncertain. CDR1 is MNHEY, CDR2 SMNVEV, per germline (reference sequence). This CDR3 is built from 13 residues. V lost 1 base, J lost 10 bases, and 8 bases lay in between. The CDR3 here is CASSLYERSPLHF. The CDR3 region has the DNA TGTGCCAGCAGTTTATATGAAAGGTCACCCCTCCACTTT.

In this sample, this clonotype turned up a few times. The rearrangement joins TRBV5-6 to TRBJ2-5; D is ambiguous. Germline CDR1 and CDR2: SGHDT and YYEEEE. The ends were cut back, 3 bases at V and 2 bases at J, with 8 bases in the middle. The CDR3 runs to 13 residues. The CDR3 nucleotides are TGTGCCAGCAGCTCAAACCCTCAAGAGACCCAGTACTTC. This translates into CASSSNPQETQYF.

This clonotype was seen many times. The chain uses TRBV19 and TRBJ1-2; 9 bases line up with TRBD1. There are 15 residues in the CDR3. J was trimmed by 2 bases and V by 4 bases; bases with no gene match: 5. CDR1 is LNHDA, CDR2 SQIVND, per germline (reference sequence). In DNA form, the CDR3 reads TGTGCCAGTAGTAACTCCGGGACAGGGAACTATGGCTACACCTTC. It is translated as CASSNSGTGNYGYTF.

This clonotype was seen at least ten times. DNA for the CDR3: TGTGCCAGCACACCGACAGGGGGCTTTACGCAGTATTTT. This translates into CASTPTGGFTQYF. V usage is TRBV6-2 or TRBV6-3 and J usage is TRBJ2-3; 10 bases align to TRBD1. The CDR3 covers 13 residues. Germline V gene sequence: CDR1 MNHEY, CDR2 SVGEGT. The J segment lost 8 bases and the V segment lost 7 bases, leaving 6 bases of the junction unmatched.

The rearrangement links TRBV4-2 to TRBJ1-2; no firm D call. CDR3 size: 16 residues. V lost 0 bases and J 6 bases, leaving 17 bases between the germline ends. Germline V gene lookup returns CDR1 LGHNA and CDR2 YNFKEQ. CDR3 DNA sequence: TGTGCCAGCAGCCAAGATCTGGGATCCCTATTGAATGGCTACACCTTC. It translates to CASSQDLGSLLNGYTF.

This clonotype was counted at least ten times. The genes are TRBV13 and TRBJ2-5, with D perhaps given as TRBD1 or TRBD2 (6 bases each). CDR3 size: 14 residues. Germline V gene sequence: CDR1 PRHDT, CDR2 FYEKMQ (reference sequence). V dropped 7 bases and J dropped 4 bases, with 16 bases sitting between them. The chain's CDR3 is CASKAWGAGETQYF. The CDR3 bases are TGTGCCAGCAAAGCGTGGGGGGCCGGAGAGACCCAGTACTTC.

This clonotype was detected many times. This CDR3 reads CASSEAGLAGTSTDTQYF. CDR3 in DNA: TGTGCCAGCAGTGAAGCCGGACTAGCGGGGACTAGCACAGATACGCAGTATTTT. The chain joins TRBV2 to TRBJ2-3; 12 bases match TRBD2. The length of the CDR3 is 18 residues. V trimming: 0 bases; J trimming: 0 bases; junction bases outside the gene matches: 4. Per the germline V gene, CDR1 is SNHLY and CDR2 is FYNNEI.

This clonotype showed up many times. Here the CDR3 reads CASSLTGTANYGYTF. The DNA for the CDR3 is TGTGCCAGCAGCCTAACCGGGACGGCTAACTATGGCTACACCTTC. The genes are TRBV12-3 or TRBV12-4 and TRBJ1-2, with D perhaps matching TRBD1 (5 bases). This CDR3 has 15 amino acids. Trimming took 6 bases from V and 0 from J, leaving 14 bases between them.

This clonotype has ten or more counts. This chain connects TRBV7-6 to TRBJ1-1; TRBD1 agrees at 9 bases. The trim removed 5 bases at V and 4 bases at J, leaving 2 bases unmatched. Germline values: CDR1 SGHVS, CDR2 FNYEAQ. The CDR3 covers 13 residues. The DNA of the CDR3 is TGTGCCAGCAGCGCGACAGGGGGCACTGAAGCTTTCTTT. Amino acid sequence: CASSATGGTEAFF.

V gene TRBV28 combines with J gene TRBJ1-4; perhaps TRBD1 as D (5 bases). Germline CDR1 MDHEN, CDR2 SYDVKM. The V end lost 4 bases, the J end lost 8 bases, and 14 bases lay between the germline ends. The CDR3 consists of 14 residues. CDR3 sequence: CASSSRVVVEKLFF. CDR3 in DNA: TGTGCCAGCAGTTCCAGGGTGGTGGTCGAAAAACTGTTTTTT.

This chain links TRBV9 with TRBJ2-1, with D possibly TRBD2 on 6 matching bases. The V gene lost 0 bases and the J gene lost 10 bases, with 14 bases spanning the gap. This CDR3 comprises 14 residues. Germline CDR1 SGDLS, CDR2 YYNGEE. CDR3 DNA: TGTGCCAGCAGCGTAGTACTAGCTATGGGGGAGCAGTTCTTC. Its protein is CASSVVLAMGEQFF.

The chain couples TRBV18 to TRBJ1-1; D is possibly TRBD1 (5 bases). V lost 1 base and J lost 8, with 11 bases in between. This CDR3 is built from 13 residues. From germline, CDR1 is KGHSH and CDR2 LQKENI. The CDR3 loop is CASSPLAGTEAFF. Written as DNA, the CDR3 is TGTGCCAGCTCACCACTGGCAGGGACCGAAGCTTTCTTT.

There are many counts of this clonotype. The chain links TRBV4-2 to TRBJ1-1; unclear D gene. The CDR3 is 13 amino acids. Trimming shortened V by 3 bases and J by 5 bases, and 10 bases separated the two germline ends. CDR1 LGHNA and CDR2 YNFKEQ come from the germline V gene. The CDR3: CASSQVRGTEAFF. The CDR3 region has the DNA TGTGCCAGCAGCCAGGTAAGAGGGACTGAAGCTTTCTTT.

This clonotype was observed at least ten times. The chain joins TRBV7-2 to TRBJ2-5; 12 bases align to TRBD2. This CDR3 is built from 19 residues. Germline values: CDR1 SGHTA, CDR2 FQGNSA. Losses at the gene ends were 7 bases for V and 1 base for J; bases not matched to a gene: 16. CDR3 residues: CASTYVTSGGPHFQETQYF. CDR3 DNA sequence: TGTGCCAGCACTTACGTGACTAGCGGGGGACCCCACTTCCAAGAGACCCAGTACTTC.

This clonotype was counted ten times or more. This chain links TRBV29-1 with TRBJ1-1, with D unclear. The CDR3 loop spans 10 amino acids. Germline loops: CDR1 SQVTM, CDR2 ANQGSEA. V lost 3 bases to trimming and J lost 8 bases, with 7 bases between them. The chain's CDR3 is CSVEKTEAFF. CDR3 sequence (DNA): TGCAGCGTTGAGAAGACAGAAGCTTTCTTT.

The sample holds many counts of this clonotype. This chain links TRBV4-1 with TRBJ2-6, with D possibly TRBD1 on 5 matching bases. V was shortened by 3 bases and J by 4 bases, with 22 bases between the two germline ends. Germline CDR1 and CDR2: MGHRA and YSYEKL. This CDR3 has 19 amino acids. This CDR3 reads CASSQYLLGLGSGANVLTF. In DNA form, the CDR3 reads TGCGCCAGCAGCCAGTACCTATTGGGGCTGGGGTCCGGGGCCAACGTCCTGACTTTC.

This clonotype was seen a few times. The chain recombines TRBV5-1 with TRBJ1-1; D remains unclear. The V end was cut by 0 bases, the J end by 6 bases, with 12 bases between. Germline V CDR1 and CDR2: SGHRS, YFSETQ. The CDR3 length is 14 residues. The CDR3: CASSLEPKAPEAFF. The DNA of the CDR3 is TGCGCCAGCAGCTTGGAGCCTAAGGCCCCTGAAGCTTTCTTT.

This chain joins TRBV29-1 and TRBJ1-5, with D unresolved. Germline CDR1 reads SQVTM; CDR2 reads ANQGSEA. The CDR3 is made up of 13 amino acids. The CDR3 reads CSFQADSNQPQHF. The CDR3 coding sequence is TGCAGTTTCCAGGCGGATAGCAATCAGCCCCAGCATTTT. Variable domain in full (rest from reference TRBV29-1 and TRBJ1-5): SAVISQKPSRDICQRGTSLTIQCQVDSQVTMMFWYRQQPGQSLTLIATANQGSEATYESGFVIDKFPISRPNLTFSTLTVSNMSPEDSSIYLCSFQADSNQPQHFGDGTRLSIL.